This TCR beta chain comes out of a study of identical twins. TCRdb re-called the 5' RACE reads with MiXCR, one entry per CDR3 protein. The sample contains some 560,000 distinct CDR3 sequences, 9.6% of which appear only once. In this sample, this clonotype turned up a few times. The CDR3 has 24 residues. Germline V lookup: CDR1 SGHDN, CDR2 FVKESK. V dropped 0 bases and J dropped 2; count of bases not matched to a gene: 29. The same sample was also used in a study of yellow fever vaccine responses in identical twins.

Material: PBMCs. The TCR comes from a woman aged 18-30 years in good health. The V call is TRBV14, the J call TRBJ2-7, with 9 positions matching TRBD1. This CDR3 is CASSQDFRLGEPGQGSPNAYEQYF. CDR3 in DNA: TGTGCCAGCAGCCAAGATTTTCGATTGGGAGAGCCGGGACAGGGATCCCCAAACGCCTACGAGCAGTACTTC.